The 17 T cell receptor beta chains below all came from one sample that was sequenced in a study of T cell changes during pregnancy in multiple sclerosis. Sequencing used immunoSEQ multiplex PCR; TCRdb keeps in-frame clones, though not all of them. The sample holds approximately 59,000 clones, around 93% seen once. The specimen comprised CD4+ T cells from peripheral blood mononuclear cells, sampled before pregnancy. The receptors were gathered from a female donor with multiple sclerosis, enrolled in a pregnancy study.

V usage is TRBV15 and J usage is TRBJ1-2; possible D gene TRBD1, 5 bases. The V end was cut by 5 bases, the J end by 8 bases, with 15 bases between. The CDR3 loop spans 13 amino acids. The germline gives CDR1 LNHNV, CDR2 YYDKDF (reference sequence). CDR3 protein: CATSPWGGEGYTF. As DNA, the CDR3 is TGTGCCACCAGCCCCTGGGGAGGGGAAGGCTACACCTTC.

The chain couples TRBV5-1 to TRBJ1-5, with D tentatively TRBD1 (6 bases). The CDR3 consists of 14 residues. Germline CDR1 SGHRS, CDR2 YFSETQ. The ends were cut back, 4 bases at V and 3 bases at J, with 11 bases in the middle. CDR3 coding DNA: TGCGCCAGCAGCGCGGGGGGCCCCAATCAGCCCCAGCATTTT. It encodes CASSAGGPNQPQHF. Based on the CDR3 plus reference TRBV5-1 and TRBJ1-5, the full variable domain is KAGVTQTPRYLIKTRGQQVTLSCSPISGHRSVSWYQQTPGQGLQFLFEYFSETQRNKGNFPGRFSGRQFSNSRSEMNVSTLELGDSALYLCASSAGGPNQPQHFGDGTRLSIL.

The V call is TRBV6-1, the J call TRBJ2-6, with 7 bases aligning to TRBD1. Trimming cost V 11 bases and J 0 bases; bases outside gene matches: 7. This CDR3 spans 15 amino acids. The germline gives CDR1 MNHNS, CDR2 SASEGT. The DNA for the CDR3 is TGTGCCTCCGGGACAGACAACTCTGGGGCCAACGTCCTGACTTTC. Protein: CASGTDNSGANVLTF.

The sample holds a few counts of this clone. The chain has TRBV5-4 and TRBJ1-2, with 9 nucleotides matching TRBD1. Germline loops: CDR1 SGHNT, CDR2 YYREEE (reference sequence). The CDR3 is made up of 14 amino acids. Trimming removed 3 bases from V and 2 bases from J; junction bases left unmatched: 2. This CDR3 is CASSSGQGNYGYTF. In nucleotides, the CDR3 is TGTGCCAGCAGCTCGGGACAGGGAAACTATGGCTACACCTTC.

V usage is TRBV29-1 and J usage is TRBJ2-1; TRBD2 is a possible D gene (5 bases). V lost 3 bases, J lost 0 bases, and 12 bases lay in between. The CDR3 covers 15 residues. Per the germline V gene, CDR1 is SQVTM and CDR2 is ANQGSEA. The CDR3 coding sequence is TGCAGCGTTGATCGACTGGGGAGCTCCTACAATGAGCAGTTCTTC. Its translation: CSVDRLGSSYNEQFF.

The chain uses TRBV6-6 and TRBJ2-2, with 9 nucleotides matching TRBD2. Per germline, CDR1 MNHNY and CDR2 SVGAGI (reference sequence). V lost 6 bases, J lost 3 bases, and 8 bases stayed unmatched. The CDR3 spans 16 residues. CDR3 nucleotides: TGTGCCAGCAGATTTAGCGGGAGAGTATACACCGGGGAGCTGTTTTTT. Protein product: CASRFSGRVYTGELFF.

The chain carries TRBV28 and TRBJ2-7; D is perhaps TRBD2 (6 bases). The germline V and J ends were trimmed by 7 bases and 9 bases, with 19 bases remaining between them. The CDR3 runs to 13 residues. Germline V gene data show CDR1 as MDHEN and CDR2 as SYDVKM. CDR3 coding DNA: TGTGCCAGCAACCCCGGGACTCGCGGTTGGCAGTACTTC. The encoded protein is CASNPGTRGWQYF.

V is TRBV25-1 and J is TRBJ1-3; D is unclear. Germline V gene lookup returns CDR1 MGHDK and CDR2 SYGVNS. Trimming removed 4 bases at V and 2 bases at J, with 6 bases between. The CDR3 spans 13 residues. The CDR3 loop reads CASSVGTGNTIYF. The DNA for the CDR3 is TGTGCCAGCAGTGTGGGCACTGGAAACACCATATATTTT.

V and J are TRBV5-5 and TRBJ2-7; weak D call: TRBD2 (6 bases). The germline V and J ends were trimmed by 4 bases and 2 bases, with 19 bases remaining between them. This CDR3 contains 16 residues. Germline V gene data show CDR1 as SGHKS and CDR2 as YYEKEE (reference sequence). This CDR3 is CASSRAGGASPYEQYF. In DNA, the CDR3 is TGTGCCAGCAGCCGAGCTGGCGGGGCGAGCCCCTACGAGCAGTACTTC.

The DNA of the CDR3 is TGTGCCAGCAGCATCGCCGACAGGGGCTTCTATGGCTACACCTTC. This encodes CASSIADRGFYGYTF. This rearrangement joins TRBV7-2 to TRBJ1-2, with TRBD1 matching over 8 bases. Germline trimming cut 5 bases from V and 4 bases from J; bases unmatched to any gene: 9. CDR3 length equals 15 residues. CDR1 and CDR2 (germline): SGHTA, FQGNSA.

V usage is TRBV7-3 and J usage is TRBJ2-2, with 7 bases aligning to TRBD2. This CDR3 contains 15 residues. The germline CDR1 and CDR2 sequences are SGHTA and FQGTGA. V shed 0 bases, J shed 3 bases, and the junction held 1 base outside the gene matches. In DNA form, the CDR3 reads TGTGCCAGCAGCTTAACCCGGGGGGACACCGGGGAGCTGTTTTTT. The encoded protein is CASSLTRGDTGELFF.

J is TRBJ2-7 and V is TRBV5-4; 8 bases match TRBD1. The CDR3 totals 15 residues. Germline-derived CDR1 and CDR2 are SGHNT and YYREEE (reference sequence). V trimming: 5 bases; J trimming: 6 bases; junction bases outside the gene matches: 13. The CDR3 region is CASRLDRGSSVEQYF. The CDR3 bases are TGTGCCAGCAGGTTAGACAGGGGCTCTTCTGTCGAGCAGTACTTC. Based on the CDR3 plus reference TRBV5-4 and TRBJ2-7, the full variable domain is ETGVTQSPTHLIKTRGQQVTLRCSSQSGHNTVSWYQQALGQGPQFIFQYYREEENGRGNFPPRFSGLQFPNYSSELNVNALELDDSALYLCASRLDRGSSVEQYFGPGTRLTVT.

J is TRBJ2-5 and V is TRBV7-9, with D possibly matching TRBD2 (5 bases). Germline CDR1 and CDR2: SEHNR and FQNEAQ (reference sequence). The CDR3 runs 12 residues. With 5 bases removed from V and 5 bases from J, the gap between germline ends came to 9 bases. The CDR3 nucleotides read TGTGCCAGCAGCCCCGTAGCGGAGACCCAGTACTTC. Amino acid sequence: CASSPVAETQYF.

The V call is TRBV6-5, the J call TRBJ2-4; unclear D gene. V shed 4 bases and J shed 6 bases, with 7 bases lying between them. Per germline, CDR1 MNHEY and CDR2 SVGAGI. The CDR3 totals 12 residues. CDR3 DNA: TGTGCCAGCAGTTCTTCCGGAAACATTCAGTACTTC. Translating it yields CASSSSGNIQYF.

This clone has just one count. The rearrangement links TRBV4-1 to TRBJ1-1; maybe TRBD1 (6 bases). V was trimmed by 6 bases and J by 8 bases, leaving 16 bases between them. The length of the CDR3 is 13 residues. Germline CDR1 is MGHRA and CDR2 is YSYEKL. The CDR3 bases are TGCGCCAGCAGTCTAGAGGGGGTTCGGGAAGCTTTCTTT. Amino acids: CASSLEGVREAFF.

The chain has TRBV9 and TRBJ2-5, with 7 bases aligning to TRBD1. The V gene end was trimmed by 0 bases and the J gene end by 1 base; junction bases not matched to a gene: 9. Germline V lookup: CDR1 SGDLS, CDR2 YYNGEE. This CDR3 is built from 17 residues. In nucleotides, the CDR3 is TGTGCCAGCAGCGTAGCCGCTCGAGCAGGGGGCCAAGAGACCCAGTACTTC. Protein sequence: CASSVAARAGGQETQYF.

The chain is built from TRBV7-8 and TRBJ1-1; no clear D gene. The germline V gene has CDR1 SGHVS and CDR2 FQNEAQ. With 6 bases removed from V and 5 bases from J, the gap between germline ends came to 13 bases. CDR3 length: 13 amino acids. Written as DNA, the CDR3 is TGTGCCAGCAGTCTAGGCACGGGAACTGAAGCTTTCTTT. Its protein product is CASSLGTGTEAFF.